The rows below give T cell receptor beta chains drawn from one sample of a study of shared clonotypes between healthy human individuals. Here immunoSEQ multiplex PCR was the method, and the copy in TCRdb shows in-frame clones only, minus some. The sample contains about 2.4 million clones, more than 80% of which appear only once. Sequenced input: naive CD4+ T cells sorted from blood. The receptors derive from a man younger than 35 in good health. Both conserved end residues are part of each CDR3. A D gene is named only where the DNA matches it firmly. Clone size is shown for a subset of rows, as once, few, many or a class of expanded clone.

-	TRBV6-5	-	TRBJ1-2	15	CASSYANSVGAGYTF	TGTGCCAGCAGTTACGCAAATTCAGTAGGGGCTGGCTACACCTTC
-	TRBV2	-	TRBJ2-7	11	CASTASYEQYF	TGTGCCAGCACAGCCTCCTACGAGCAGTACTTC
TRBD1	TRBV5-1	-	TRBJ1-2	14	CASSNAGTDYGYTF	TGCGCCAGCAGCAACGCCGGGACAGACTATGGCTACACCTTC
-	TRBV9	few	TRBJ2-7	14	CASSVDPGTYEQYF	TGTGCCAGCAGCGTAGATCCAGGGACCTACGAGCAGTACTTC
-	TRBV19	-	TRBJ1-6	13	CASTGRVNSPLHF	TGTGCCAGTACCGGTCGGGTAAATTCACCCCTCCACTTT
-	TRBV19	-	TRBJ1-5	15	CASNPQPNSNQPQHF	TGTGCCAGTAACCCACAGCCAAATAGCAATCAGCCCCAGCATTTT
-	TRBV11-2	-	TRBJ1-2	18	CASSLDYTRDGNSYGYTF	TGTGCCAGCAGCTTAGATTACACCCGGGACGGAAACTCGTATGGCTACACCTTC
TRBD1	TRBV30	few	TRBJ1-1	15	CAWSVETGGNTEAFF	TGTGCCTGGAGTGTGGAAACAGGGGGCAACACTGAAGCTTTCTTT
-	TRBV19	-	TRBJ1-4	14	CASSPGTINEKLFF	TGTGCCAGTAGTCCCGGGACAATTAATGAAAAACTGTTTTTT
-	TRBV11-2	-	TRBJ2-3	12	CASSSVSDTQYF	TGTGCCAGCAGCTCCGTCTCGGATACGCAGTATTTT
TRBD2	TRBV5-1	-	TRBJ2-2	16	CASSSDSGGATGELFF	TGCGCCAGCAGCTCCGATTCCGGGGGGGCGACCGGGGAGCTGTTTTTT
TRBD2	TRBV9	-	TRBJ2-5	15	CASSVAGTIAETQYF	TGTGCCAGCAGCGTAGCGGGGACTATAGCAGAGACCCAGTACTTC
TRBD2	TRBV5-4	-	TRBJ2-7	15	CASSPRGGRVNEQYF	TGTGCCAGCAGCCCCCGGGGCGGGAGAGTTAACGAGCAGTACTTC
-	TRBV6-1	few	TRBJ1-1	12	CASFRDNVEAFF	TGTGCCAGCTTCAGGGATAACGTTGAAGCTTTCTTT
TRBD2	TRBV27	-	TRBJ2-2	15	CASSPTSGVTGELFF	TGTGCCAGCAGTCCGACTAGCGGGGTCACCGGGGAGCTGTTTTTT
TRBD1	TRBV4-1	-	TRBJ2-5	15	CASSLDSTGGETQYF	TGCGCCAGCAGCCTCGATTCGACAGGGGGAGAGACCCAGTACTTC
TRBD2	TRBV6-1	-	TRBJ2-5	15	CASSGVAGGGETQYF	TGTGCCAGCAGTGGGGTAGCGGGTGGTGGAGAGACCCAGTACTTC
-	TRBV30	-	TRBJ1-1	15	CASSLGGRENTEAFF	TGTGCCTCATCACTGGGGGGCAGGGAGAACACTGAAGCTTTCTTT
TRBD1	TRBV27	-	TRBJ1-2	14	CASRQDRVVRGYTF	TGTGCCAGCAGGCAGGACAGGGTGGTTCGGGGCTACACCTTC
-	TRBV28	few	TRBJ1-1	15	CATVVGLGMNTEAFF	TGTGCCACCGTGGTGGGTCTTGGTATGAACACTGAAGCTTTCTTT
-	TRBV28	-	TRBJ1-5	14	CASSPGTGNQPQHF	TGTGCCAGCAGTCCCGGGACGGGGAATCAGCCCCAGCATTTT
TRBD2	TRBV9	-	TRBJ2-7	14	CASSVEGSGRVQYF	TGTGCCAGCAGCGTAGAGGGTAGCGGGCGCGTGCAGTACTTC
-	TRBV12-5	-	TRBJ2-5	13	CASGFSGAETQYF	TGTGCTAGTGGTTTTTCGGGCGCGGAGACCCAGTACTTC
-	TRBV30	-	TRBJ1-1	14	CAWSATSGSTEAFF	TGTGCCTGGAGTGCAACTTCTGGTAGCACTGAAGCTTTCTTT
-	TRBV6-5	-	TRBJ2-5	11	CASSREETQYF	TGTGCCAGCAGTCGAGAAGAGACCCAGTACTTC
TRBD2	TRBV11-2	-	TRBJ2-3	15	CASSWPAGGTDTQYF	TGTGCCAGCAGCTGGCCGGCGGGAGGGACAGATACGCAGTATTTT
-	TRBV5-1	-	TRBJ2-6	16	CASAAAGSSGANVLTF	TGCGCCAGCGCCGCCGCCGGAAGCTCTGGGGCCAACGTCCTGACTTTC
-	TRBV6-1	-	TRBJ2-7	14	CASSDQTGLYEQYF	TGTGCCAGCAGTGATCAGACGGGGCTATACGAGCAGTACTTC
TRBD1	TRBV6-1	once	TRBJ2-2	15	CASRGRDSNTGELFF	TGTGCCAGCAGGGGAAGGGACAGTAACACCGGGGAGCTGTTTTTT
TRBD2	TRBV6-6	-	TRBJ2-7	15	CASSYGTSGTYEQYF	TGTGCCAGCAGTTATGGGACTAGCGGGACTTACGAGCAGTACTTC
TRBD1	TRBV9	-	TRBJ1-2	14	CASSPGTANYGYTF	TGTGCCAGCAGCCCAGGGACAGCTAACTATGGCTACACCTTC
TRBD1	TRBV4-3	-	TRBJ1-6	15	CASSRGTGVGSPLHF	TGCGCCAGCAGCCGGGGGACAGGGGTCGGCTCACCCCTCCACTTT
TRBD1	TRBV10-3	-	TRBJ1-3	15	CAINWTGHSGNTIYF	TGTGCCATCAATTGGACAGGGCACTCTGGAAACACCATATATTTT
-	TRBV5-1	-	TRBJ2-1	15	CASSLAGTSYNEQFF	TGCGCCAGCAGCTTGGCCGGGACTTCCTACAATGAGCAGTTCTTC
TRBD2	TRBV5-1	once	TRBJ2-3	16	CASRSLAGVKLDTQYF	TGCGCCAGCAGATCTCTAGCGGGAGTTAAGTTAGATACGCAGTATTTT
-	TRBV27	-	TRBJ2-7	16	CASSLRGAVLPYEQYF	TGTGCCAGCAGTTTACGAGGCGCAGTCCTACCCTACGAGCAGTACTTC
TRBD1	TRBV10-3	once	TRBJ2-2	15	CAISDRTGGTGELFF	TGTGCCATCAGTGACCGGACAGGAGGCACCGGGGAGCTGTTTTTT
-	TRBV5-1	-	TRBJ1-6	15	CASSLAGRGDSPLHF	TGCGCCAGCAGCTTGGCGGGGAGGGGTGATTCACCCCTCCACTTT
-	TRBV7-2	-	TRBJ2-2	18	CASSSSIAGRGNTGELFF	TGTGCCAGCAGCTCCAGTATAGCCGGACGCGGAAACACCGGGGAGCTGTTTTTT
TRBD1	TRBV6-1	-	TRBJ1-1	15	CASWWEGAGGTEAFF	TGTGCCAGCTGGTGGGAGGGGGCTGGTGGCACTGAAGCTTTCTTT
-	TRBV7-9	-	TRBJ2-3	15	CASSLGQGDTDTQYF	TGTGCCAGCAGCTTAGGGCAGGGAGACACAGATACGCAGTATTTT
-	TRBV7-9	-	TRBJ1-1	14	CASTLEPPNTEAFF	TGTGCCAGCACCCTCGAACCCCCGAACACTGAAGCTTTCTTT
-	TRBV7-9	-	TRBJ2-5	19	CASSPRGTGSARRVETQYF	TGTGCCAGCAGCCCTAGGGGTACAGGGTCCGCCCGGCGGGTAGAGACCCAGTACTTC
-	TRBV15	-	TRBJ1-2	17	CATSRDGAGPLGYGYTF	TGTGCCACCAGCAGAGATGGGGCAGGGCCCCTAGGCTATGGCTACACCTTC
-	TRBV28	-	TRBJ1-3	15	CASSPVGRTGNTIYF	TGTGCCAGCAGCCCGGTAGGCCGGACTGGAAACACCATATATTTT
TRBD1	TRBV18	-	TRBJ1-1	16	CASSPPTGGGSTEAFF	TGTGCCAGCTCACCTCCTACAGGGGGCGGTTCTACTGAAGCTTTCTTT
TRBD2	TRBV4-3	-	TRBJ2-4	15	CASSQGLAGGNIQYF	TGCGCCAGCAGCCAGGGACTAGCGGGAGGGAACATTCAGTACTTC
-	TRBV6-5	-	TRBJ1-1	15	CASSAIQEGATEAFF	TGTGCCAGCAGCGCAATACAGGAAGGGGCGACTGAAGCTTTCTTT
-	TRBV18	-	TRBJ2-2	15	CASSPDIANTGELFF	TGTGCCAGCTCACCGGACATCGCGAACACCGGGGAGCTGTTTTTT